Below, one T cell receptor (beta chain) is given with its context. It has no known antigen specificity. Per-base qualities were not stored, and no clone one base away is much larger. Separate from the approximately 670-subject first cohort, the validation cohort of 90 to 150 subjects was the group to which the donors belonged. This sample stems from a study of cytomegalovirus exposure and HLA in healthy donors (dated by TCRdb to 2015 to 2018). General notes on the study: According to a later analysis, one platform produced both the roughly 120 validation repertoires and the 666 repertoires of the first cohort. The aim of the study was to test whether cataloging public T cell receptors could identify signatures of past pathogen exposure. A separate validation cohort of over 95 different subjects was used in addition to the 666-subject first cohort. To predict cytomegalovirus infection status, the study combined high-throughput TCR immunosequencing, statistical association of individual TCRs with disease status, and machine learning.

The library was produced with the immunoSEQ multiplex PCR assay. Concerning the study's data processing: A statistical classification framework was built to diagnose cytomegalovirus status from the catalog of TCR beta chain sequences. TCRdb mirrors the immuneACCESS table, restricted to in-frame sequences. Some clones are absent from its copies; in checked studies, under half trace to an unresolved V gene, and the reason for the others is unknown. Clonal size and the V and J genes are those of that table, whereas D and trimming came from the DNA. This sample gives about 98,000 clones in total; about 83% of them show up just once. The ten largest clones represent 3.9% of the sample. What the work shows at the level of the full study, not this receptor alone: The validation cohort had no HLA typing available for a later analysis, so co-occurrence within that cohort was assessed over all 120 or so repertoires. According to the authors, the approach could potentially be generalized to other disease states and immunological phenotypes. A few of the identified cytomegalovirus-associated TCR beta chains were confirmed in vitro to be specific for cytomegalovirus antigens. The classifier was reported to diagnose cytomegalovirus status with high specificity and sensitivity in both the original and validation cohorts. A total of 150 to 200 TCR beta chains were listed by the study as associated with cytomegalovirus. In a later analysis, TCRs clustered in the first cohort were found to also tend to co-occur in the roughly 120 validation repertoires, with over 90% of cluster scores above 0. Most TCR sequences were observed very rarely across donors, whereas some public TCRs were present in many individuals.

Trimming accounts for 3 bases at V and 1 base at J, while the number of junction bases matched to no gene is 8. Based on the germline V gene, the CDR1 and CDR2 sequences are SGHDN and FVKESK. The CDR3 spans 17 residues, from the cysteine through the phenylalanine. Of all the DNA, just the CDR3 is kept, 51 bases in frame from base 1. Source material: PBMCs. Rearrangement joined TRBV14 to TRBJ1-4, and 7 junctional nucleotides match TRBD1. This receptor was obtained from a woman aged 25 to 39 in good health and CMV-seronegative. Read as DNA, the sequence is TGTGCCAGCAGCCACCGACAGGGAGCGAGAACTAATGAAAAACTGTTTTTT. It codes for CASSHRQGARTNEKLFF.